This T cell receptor beta chain was profiled in a study of blood T cell repertoires in COVID-19. Data came from immunoSEQ multiplex PCR; TCRdb stores just in-frame clones and leaves some out. Of approximately 30,000 clones listed, about 93% were seen once; the top ten hold 4.5% to 6.5%. The CDR3 sequence is 13 residues long. Germline values: CDR1 SNHLY, CDR2 FYNNEI. Trimming cost V 8 bases and J 5 bases; bases outside gene matches: 8. J is TRBJ2-5 and V is TRBV2; 7 bases are shared with TRBD2. Sequenced input: peripheral blood. This TCR was sampled from a human donor in a cohort sampled during active COVID-19. CDR3 region: CASGGRERETQYF. The CDR3 DNA is TGTGCCAGCGGTGGGCGGGAGCGGGAGACCCAGTACTTC.